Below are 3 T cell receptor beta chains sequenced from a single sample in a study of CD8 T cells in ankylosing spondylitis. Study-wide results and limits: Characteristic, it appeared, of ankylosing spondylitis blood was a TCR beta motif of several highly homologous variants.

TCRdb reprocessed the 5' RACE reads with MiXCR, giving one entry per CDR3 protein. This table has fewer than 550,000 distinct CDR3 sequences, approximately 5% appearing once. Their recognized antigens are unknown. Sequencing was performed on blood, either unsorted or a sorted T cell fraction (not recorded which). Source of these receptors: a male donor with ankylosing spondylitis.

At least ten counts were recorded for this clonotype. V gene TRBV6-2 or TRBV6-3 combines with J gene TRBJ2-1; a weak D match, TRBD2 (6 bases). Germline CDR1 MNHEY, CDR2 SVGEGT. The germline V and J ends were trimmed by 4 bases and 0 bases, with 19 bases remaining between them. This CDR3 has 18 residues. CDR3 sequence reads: CASSWVLERASSYNEQFF. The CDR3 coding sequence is TGTGCCAGCAGTTGGGTTTTGGAGCGGGCTAGCTCCTACAATGAGCAGTTCTTC.

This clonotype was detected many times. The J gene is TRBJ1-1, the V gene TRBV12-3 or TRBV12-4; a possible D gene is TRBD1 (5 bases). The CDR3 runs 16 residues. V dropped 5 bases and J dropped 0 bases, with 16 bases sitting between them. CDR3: CASSPGGEGVNTEAFF. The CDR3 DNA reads TGTGCCAGCAGTCCCGGGGGAGAAGGGGTGAACACTGAAGCTTTCTTT.

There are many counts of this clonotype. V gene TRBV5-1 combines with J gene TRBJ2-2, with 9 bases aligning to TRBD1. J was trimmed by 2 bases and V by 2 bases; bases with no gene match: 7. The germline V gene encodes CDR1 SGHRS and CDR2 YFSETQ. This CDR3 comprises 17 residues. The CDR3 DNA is TGCGCCAGCAGCTTACTTCCGGGACAGGGTAACACCGGGGAGCTGTTTTTT. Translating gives CASSLLPGQGNTGELFF.